This T cell receptor beta chain was recorded in a study of OX40 agonist ivuxolimab in advanced cancers. Regarding the research as a whole: Ivuxolimab was an agonistic, fully human IgG2 monoclonal antibody directed against OX40 (CD134), a costimulatory receptor. Intravenous ivuxolimab was administered to patients every 2 weeks at six dose levels: 0.01, 0.1, 0.3, 1.5, 3 and 10 mg/kg. Of the 52 patients in dose escalation, 19 had hepatocellular carcinoma, about 15 had melanoma, 9 had renal cell carcinoma and 9 had head and neck cancer. The dose-escalation cohort was roughly 87% male with a mean age of approximately 60 years, ranging from about 23 to 85. Prior anti-PD-1, anti-PD-L1 or anti-CTLA-4 therapy was permitted, and 40% of dose-escalation patients had received checkpoint inhibitors. Three dose-escalation patients achieved partial responses, one with hepatocellular carcinoma and two with cutaneous melanoma. Peripheral TCRbeta sequencing aimed to test whether ivuxolimab altered TCR sequence diversity and caused clonal T-cell expansion. The monotherapy dose-escalation portion (N ≈ 52 patients) of the phase I ivuxolimab trial is reported in the paper. The investigation overall reported the following: Low levels of normalized T-cell clonal expansion were also seen in some patients who did not respond. At doses of 0.1 to 3.0 mg/kg, clonal expansion of both CD4+ and CD8+ T cells in blood was seen between baseline and week 6. Partial responders in the 0.1-3.0 mg/kg groups had among the lowest normalized peripheral clonal expansion, especially among CD8+ T cells. After ivuxolimab, more expanded clones were found on average in CD8+ T cells than in CD4+ T cells. Which antigens the clonally expanded peripheral T cells were specific for was not determined.

Spanning cysteine to phenylalanine, the CDR3 consists of 13 amino acids. Just the 39-base CDR3 DNA is kept, in frame starting at base 1. V was cut back by 2 bases and J by 7 bases, leaving a gap of 9 bases between them. Per the germline V gene, MNHEY is the CDR1 and SVGAGI is the CDR2. The trial excluded patients who had a history of autoimmune disease or were on systemic immunosuppression. In every dose cohort, peripheral blood was drawn for TCR sequencing at baseline, cycle 4 day 1, and cycle 7 day 1. Samples came from an open-label, multicenter, first-in-human phase I dose-escalation trial of ivuxolimab. Adults with locally advanced or metastatic head and neck squamous cell, hepatocellular, melanoma or renal cell carcinoma were enrolled in the trial. Before TCR sequencing, CD4+ T cells and CD8+ T cells from peripheral blood were sorted into separate populations. A remark on this clone: Its specific antigen is unknown. It has no much larger one-base neighbor in the sample; base qualities were not kept.

For sequencing of the TCRbeta CDR3 region, genomic DNA was extracted from the sorted cells. TCRbeta CDR3 regions were sequenced using the immunoSEQ Assay. TCRdb took this table from immuneACCESS and kept in-frame rearrangements with V and J called. Such tables lack part of the clones; where checked against another copy, unresolved V genes explain under half of the gap, and the rest is unexplained. For this sample the table gives approximately 70,000 clones, of which roughly 86% were detected only once. Together, the top ten hold around 7% of the sample. Source: CD4+ or CD8+ T cells sorted from blood, taken in a trial of the OX40 agonist ivuxolimab. This TCR was sampled from an adult with an advanced solid tumor such as melanoma, head and neck, liver or kidney cancer. The chain joins TRBV6-5 to TRBJ1-5; the D gene is not confidently resolved. The nucleotides are TGTGCCAGCAGTTACGGACCGGGGCAGCCCCAGCATTTT. Translated, this is CASSYGPGQPQHF.